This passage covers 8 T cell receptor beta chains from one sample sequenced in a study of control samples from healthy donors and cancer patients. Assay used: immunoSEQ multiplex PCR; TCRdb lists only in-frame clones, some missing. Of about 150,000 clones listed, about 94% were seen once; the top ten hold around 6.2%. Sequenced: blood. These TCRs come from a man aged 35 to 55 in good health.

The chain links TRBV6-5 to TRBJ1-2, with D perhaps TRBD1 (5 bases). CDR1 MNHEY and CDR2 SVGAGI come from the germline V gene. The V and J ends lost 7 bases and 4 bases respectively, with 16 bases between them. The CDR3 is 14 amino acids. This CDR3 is CASKPSTGGYGYTF. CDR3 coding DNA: TGTGCCAGCAAACCGTCTACCGGGGGCTATGGCTACACCTTC.

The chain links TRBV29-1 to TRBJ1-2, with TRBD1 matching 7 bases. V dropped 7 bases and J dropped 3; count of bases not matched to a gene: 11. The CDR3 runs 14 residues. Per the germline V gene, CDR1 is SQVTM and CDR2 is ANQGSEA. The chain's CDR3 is CSAYPTGTDYGYTF. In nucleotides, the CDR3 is TGCAGCGCCTACCCTACCGGGACAGACTATGGCTACACCTTC.

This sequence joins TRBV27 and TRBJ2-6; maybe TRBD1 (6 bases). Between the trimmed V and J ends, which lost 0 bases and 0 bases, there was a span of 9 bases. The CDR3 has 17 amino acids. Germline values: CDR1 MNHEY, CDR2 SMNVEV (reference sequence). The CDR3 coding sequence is TGTGCCAGCAGTTTATCGACAGGCCCCTCTGGGGCCAACGTCCTGACTTTC. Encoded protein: CASSLSTGPSGANVLTF. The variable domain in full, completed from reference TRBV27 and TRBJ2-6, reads EAQVTQNPRYLITVTGKKLTVTCSQNMNHEYMSWYRQDPGLGLRQIYYSMNVEVTDKGDVPEGYKVSRKEKRNFPLILESPSPNQTSLYFCASSLSTGPSGANVLTFGAGSRLTVL.

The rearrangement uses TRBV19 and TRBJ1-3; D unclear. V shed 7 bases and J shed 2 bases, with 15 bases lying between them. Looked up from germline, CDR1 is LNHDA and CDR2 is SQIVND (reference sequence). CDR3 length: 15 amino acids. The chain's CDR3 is CASNYRAQAGNTIYF. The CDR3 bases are TGTGCCAGTAACTACCGGGCCCAAGCTGGAAACACCATATATTTT. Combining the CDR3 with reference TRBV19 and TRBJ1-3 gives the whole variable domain DGGITQSPKYLFRKEGQNVTLSCEQNLNHDAMYWYRQDPGQGLRLIYYSQIVNDFQKGDIAEGYSVSREKKESFPLTVTSAQKNPTAFYLCASNYRAQAGNTIYFGEGSWLTVV.

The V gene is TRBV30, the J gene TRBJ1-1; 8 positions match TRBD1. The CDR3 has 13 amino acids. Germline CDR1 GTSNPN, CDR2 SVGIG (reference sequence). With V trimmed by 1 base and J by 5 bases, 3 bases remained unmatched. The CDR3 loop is CAWSADRGTEAFF. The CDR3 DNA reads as TGTGCCTGGAGTGCAGACAGGGGTACTGAAGCTTTCTTT. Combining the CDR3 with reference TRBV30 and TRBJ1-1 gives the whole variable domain SQTIHQWPATLVQPVGSPLSLECTVEGTSNPNLYWYRQAAGRGLQLLFYSVGIGQISSEVPQNLSASRPQDRQFILSSKKLLLSDSGFYLCAWSADRGTEAFFGQGTRLTVV.

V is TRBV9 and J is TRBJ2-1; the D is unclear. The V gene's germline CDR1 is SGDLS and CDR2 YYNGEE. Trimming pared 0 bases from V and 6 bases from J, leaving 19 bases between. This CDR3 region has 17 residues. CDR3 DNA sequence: TGTGCCAGCAGCGTAGCCCCCGGGCAGCTGCCCTTCAATGAGCAGTTCTTC. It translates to CASSVAPGQLPFNEQFF.

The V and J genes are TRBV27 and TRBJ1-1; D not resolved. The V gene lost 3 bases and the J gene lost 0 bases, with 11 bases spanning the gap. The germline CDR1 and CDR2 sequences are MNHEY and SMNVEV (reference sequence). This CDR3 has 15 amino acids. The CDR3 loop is CASSFSDPMNTEAFF. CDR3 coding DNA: TGTGCCAGCAGTTTTTCCGACCCTATGAACACTGAAGCTTTCTTT.

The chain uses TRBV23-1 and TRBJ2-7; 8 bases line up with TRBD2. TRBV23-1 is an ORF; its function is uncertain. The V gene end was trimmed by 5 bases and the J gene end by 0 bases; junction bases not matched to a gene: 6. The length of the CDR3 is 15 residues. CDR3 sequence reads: CASSCPGRVSYEQYF. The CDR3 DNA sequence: TGCGCCAGCAGTTGCCCCGGGAGGGTCTCCTACGAGCAGTACTTC.